This passage covers 14 T cell receptor beta chains from one sample sequenced in a study of T cell responses to AZD1222 COVID-19 vaccine. The assay was immunoSEQ multiplex PCR, and TCRdb's table has in-frame clones only and misses some. This table holds under 200,000 clones, around 90% found once. Here the sequenced sample was peripheral blood, taken on day 0 of AZD1222 vaccination. The receptors shown here come from an adult in good health.

This clone was counted a few times. The chain employs TRBV12-3 or TRBV12-4 and TRBJ2-1; 8 bases agree with TRBD2. J gave up 14 bases and V 6 bases, and 6 bases lay outside the gene matches. The CDR3 loop spans 11 amino acids. In DNA, the CDR3 is TGTGCCAGCAGCAGCGGGAGCTCGGAGTTCTTC. Protein sequence: CASSSGSSEFF.

The V gene is TRBV28, the J gene TRBJ1-4; D possibly corresponds to TRBD1 (5 bases). The CDR3 totals 15 residues. Germline lookup yields CDR1 MDHEN and CDR2 SYDVKM. V was pared by 4 bases and J by 3 bases, with 12 bases between. The chain's CDR3 is CASSSRDRPNEKLFF. The CDR3 coding sequence is TGTGCCAGCAGTTCACGGGACCGGCCTAATGAAAAACTGTTTTTT.

This rearrangement joins TRBV7-8 to TRBJ2-7; the match to TRBD1 covers 8 bases. Trimming took 5 bases from V and 3 from J; bases not matched to a gene: 6. The CDR3 extends over 14 amino acids. CDR1 SGHVS and CDR2 FQNEAQ come from the germline V gene. CDR3 residues: CASSQTGVIYEQYF. CDR3 bases: TGTGCCAGCAGCCAGACAGGGGTCATCTACGAGCAGTACTTC.

Comments on this clone: This sample also contains other DNA sequences that code for the same CDR3. The V gene is TRBV30, the J gene TRBJ1-2; no clear D gene. Germline CDR1 GTSNPN, CDR2 SVGIG (reference sequence). The CDR3 is made up of 12 amino acids. V lost 2 bases to trimming and J lost 0 bases, with 4 bases between them. The chain's CDR3 is CAWSRANYGYTF. In nucleotides, the CDR3 is TGTGCCTGGAGTAGGGCTAACTATGGCTACACCTTC.

This rearrangement joins TRBV2 to TRBJ2-7; TRBD1 matches 8 bases. This CDR3 is 13 amino acids long. V shed 4 bases and J 6 bases; nucleotides not matched to a gene: 5. Germline V gene sequence: CDR1 SNHLY, CDR2 FYNNEI. The CDR3: CASSVQGAGEQYF. For the CDR3, the DNA is TGTGCCAGCAGTGTTCAGGGGGCTGGCGAGCAGTACTTC.

The chain links TRBV30 to TRBJ1-2, with D maybe TRBD1 (5 bases). The V and J ends lost 1 base and 4 bases respectively, with 16 bases between them. Germline V gene data show CDR1 as GTSNPN and CDR2 as SVGIG (reference sequence). The CDR3 totals 15 residues. The CDR3 reads CAWSGITGTVYGYTF. The CDR3 nucleotides are TGTGCCTGGAGTGGGATAACCGGGACGGTCTATGGCTACACCTTC.

This clone was observed once. The chain links TRBV9 to TRBJ2-1, with D possibly matching TRBD2 (5 bases). V shed 0 bases and J shed 3 bases, with 10 bases lying between them. The CDR3 has 15 amino acids. From germline, CDR1 is SGDLS and CDR2 YYNGEE. This CDR3 is CASSVDPSSYNEQFF. The DNA for the CDR3 is TGTGCCAGCAGCGTAGACCCTAGCAGCTACAATGAGCAGTTCTTC.

This chain connects TRBV9 to TRBJ2-7; TRBD2 agrees at 7 bases. The CDR3 loop spans 17 amino acids. The junction had 15 bases not matched to a gene; V was cut back by 0 bases and J by 6 bases. CDR1 SGDLS and CDR2 YYNGEE come from the germline V gene. The CDR3, as DNA: TGTGCCAGCAGCGTAGCCAGCGGGGCTAGCTTGTCAGGCGAGCAGTACTTC. This codes for CASSVASGASLSGEQYF.

The CDR3 bases are TGTGCCAGCAGCCAGGGGGCAGACGAGCAGTACTTC. It yields the protein CASSQGADEQYF. The chain links TRBV6-2 or TRBV6-3 to TRBJ2-7; 8 bases map to TRBD1. V lost 6 bases, J lost 5 bases, and 3 bases stayed unmatched. Germline V CDR1 and CDR2: MNHEY, SVGEGT. The CDR3 contains 12 residues.

The genes are TRBV28 and TRBJ1-1, with D hard to call. The V end was cut by 2 bases, the J end by 11 bases, with 15 bases between. The CDR3 has 13 residues. Germline V gene lookup returns CDR1 MDHEN and CDR2 SYDVKM. The CDR3: CASSLNRRQRAFF. CDR3 in DNA: TGTGCCAGCAGTTTAAATCGGAGACAAAGGGCTTTCTTT.

The chain combines TRBV25-1 with TRBJ2-2; D tentatively reads TRBD1 or TRBD2 (7 bases each). This CDR3 contains 14 residues. The V gene lost 4 bases and the J gene lost 5 bases, with 11 bases spanning the gap. Germline CDR1 and CDR2: MGHDK and SYGVNS. CDR3 sequence (DNA): TGTGCCAGCAGTGGGCAGGGGGGGACCGGGGAGCTGTTTTTT. It codes for CASSGQGGTGELFF.

The CDR3 region has the DNA TGTGCCATCAGTGATTCAGCGGGAGGGCCGTTCTCCTACAATGAGCAGTTCTTC. It codes for CAISDSAGGPFSYNEQFF. The chain couples TRBV10-3 to TRBJ2-1; 10 bases match TRBD2. CDR1 and CDR2 from the germline V gene are ENHRY and SYGVKD. CDR3 size: 18 residues. V dropped 3 bases and J dropped 0; count of bases not matched to a gene: 8.

The J gene is TRBJ2-5, the V gene TRBV2; the D is unclear. The CDR3 loop spans 13 amino acids. V gave up 3 bases and J gave up 5 bases, with 10 bases separating them. CDR1 is SNHLY and CDR2 is FYNNEI in the germline V gene. This CDR3 reads CASSEQGGETQYF. In DNA form, the CDR3 reads TGTGCCAGCAGTGAGCAAGGCGGCGAGACCCAGTACTTC.

The J gene is TRBJ2-3, the V gene TRBV4-2; no definite D call. The CDR3 consists of 16 residues. V gave up 6 bases and J gave up 1 base, with 17 bases separating them. The germline V gene has CDR1 LGHNA and CDR2 YNFKEQ. The CDR3 DNA follows: TGTGCCAGCAGTCAGATTGCAGGTCGTGGCACAGATACGCAGTATTTT. It specifies CASSQIAGRGTDTQYF.